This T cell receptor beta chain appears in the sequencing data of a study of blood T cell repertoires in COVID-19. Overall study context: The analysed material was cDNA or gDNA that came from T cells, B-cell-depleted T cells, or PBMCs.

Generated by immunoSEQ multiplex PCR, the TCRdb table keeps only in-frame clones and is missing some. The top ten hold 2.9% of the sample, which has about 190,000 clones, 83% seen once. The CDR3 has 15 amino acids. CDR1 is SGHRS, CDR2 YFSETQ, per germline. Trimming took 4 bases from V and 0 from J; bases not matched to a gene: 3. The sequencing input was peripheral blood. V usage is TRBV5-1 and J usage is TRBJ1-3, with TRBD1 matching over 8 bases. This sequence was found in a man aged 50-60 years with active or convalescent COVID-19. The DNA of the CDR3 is TGCGCCAGCAGCCTCGACAGGGGCTCTGGAAACACCATATATTTT. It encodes CASSLDRGSGNTIYF.